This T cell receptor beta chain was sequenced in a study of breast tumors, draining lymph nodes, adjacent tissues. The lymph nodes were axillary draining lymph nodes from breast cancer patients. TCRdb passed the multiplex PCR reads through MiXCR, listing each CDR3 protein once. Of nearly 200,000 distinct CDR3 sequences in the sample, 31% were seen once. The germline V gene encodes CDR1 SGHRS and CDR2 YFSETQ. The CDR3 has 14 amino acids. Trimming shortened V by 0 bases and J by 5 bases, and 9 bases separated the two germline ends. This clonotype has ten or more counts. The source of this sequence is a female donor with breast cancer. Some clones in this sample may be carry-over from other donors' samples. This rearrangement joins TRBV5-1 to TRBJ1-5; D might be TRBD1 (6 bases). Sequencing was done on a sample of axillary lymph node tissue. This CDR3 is CASSLEAGDQPQHF. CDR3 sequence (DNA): TGCGCCAGCAGCTTGGAGGCAGGGGATCAGCCCCAGCATTTT.